A selection of T cell receptor beta chains follows, all from one sample in a study of T cell repertoires in cytomegalovirus infection. TCRdb re-called the reads through MiXCR, storing one row per CDR3 protein. The data hold around 280,000 distinct CDR3 sequences, with 8% to 10% observed a single time. What was sequenced was PBMCs. These receptors were collected from a human donor in good health (CMV status not recorded). Some clones in this sample may be carry-over from other donors' samples. The CDR3 runs from the conserved cysteine through the conserved F or W. Fields, in order: V gene, CDR3 length, CDR3 protein.

TRBV7-6 | 15 | CASSLNPGVGETQYF
TRBV6-2/TRBV6-3 | 20 | CASSYPIGQGTSSGANVLTF
TRBV7-2 | 17 | CASSLSSTGAGANVLTF
TRBV28 | 16 | CASSLPSMARGAEAFF
TRBV7-9 | 13 | CASSSFKGNEQFF
TRBV2 | 16 | CASSGTSGPSTGELFF
TRBV20-1 | 16 | CSARKGGLDPTGELFF
TRBV3-1 | 15 | CASSQLGQGNQPQHF
TRBV10-3 | 17 | CAISVPATGVAQETQYF
TRBV29-1 | 11 | CSVRIADTQYF
TRBV7-6 | 17 | CASSVTRGQQNTGELFF
TRBV7-3 | 16 | CASSPGGQGGYNEQFF
TRBV6-5 | 13 | CASSYSGIHIQYF
TRBV7-2 | 15 | CASSFNIPGGYGYTF
TRBV27 | 16 | CASSLEAGRTTDTQYF
TRBV7-6 | 16 | CASSVSQGLRPGELFF
TRBV5-1 | 17 | CASSLARWEGRTDTQYF
TRBV7-9 | 11 | CASSSSEGLFF
TRBV20-1 | 16 | CSARRHSGSGANVLTF
TRBV7-9 | 15 | CASSLGTGGPTEQFF
TRBV20-1 | 13 | CSAGGGPVYEQFF
TRBV15 | 15 | CATSREGAGTGELFF
TRBV5-1 | 14 | CASSLESPGDEQFF
TRBV29-1 | 13 | CSGVDRDYNEQFF
TRBV20-1 | 13 | CSALGPWDTEAFF
TRBV27 | 15 | CASSLSWGGSNEQFF
TRBV6-1 | 15 | CASSEESASSNEQFF
TRBV9 | 14 | CASSASGSGETQYF